One sample yielded the 10 T cell receptor beta chains listed below, sequenced in a study of blood T cell repertoires in COVID-19. Sequenced by immunoSEQ multiplex PCR; TCRdb stores in-frame clones only, minus some. This sample has some 180,000 clones; approximately 80% occur once, and the top ten carry approximately 14%. The sequenced material came from PBMCs or T cells enriched from blood (not recorded which). The origin of the receptors is a man in his 60s who had been exposed to COVID-19.

The rearrangement links TRBV19 to TRBJ2-7; 9 nucleotides line up with TRBD1. V shed 2 bases and J 3 bases; nucleotides not matched to a gene: 5. CDR1 is LNHDA, CDR2 SQIVND, per germline (reference sequence). CDR3 length: 15 residues. The CDR3 protein is CASSISLGQGYEQYF. In DNA form, the CDR3 reads TGTGCCAGTAGTATAAGTTTGGGACAGGGCTACGAGCAGTACTTC.

The genes are TRBV28 and TRBJ2-1, with D possibly TRBD2 on 5 matching bases. Germline lookup yields CDR1 MDHEN and CDR2 SYDVKM. The CDR3 spans 13 residues. The V and J ends lost 5 bases and 9 bases respectively, with 14 bases between them. This CDR3 is CASSPRLATEQFF. DNA of the CDR3: TGTGCCAGCAGTCCCAGGCTAGCAACTGAGCAGTTCTTC. Variable domain in full (rest from reference TRBV28 and TRBJ2-1): DVKVTQSSRYLVKRTGEKVFLECVQDMDHENMFWYRQDPGLGLRLIYFSYDVKMKEKGDIPEGYSVSREKKERFSLILESASTNQTSMYLCASSPRLATEQFFGPGTRLTVL.

This sequence joins TRBV11-2 and TRBJ2-3; 12 bases map to TRBD2. The germline CDR1 and CDR2 sequences are SGHAT and FQNNGV. J gave up 3 bases and V 4 bases, and 2 bases lay outside the gene matches. CDR3 length: 15 residues. This chain's CDR3 is CASSSGLAGTDTQYF. The CDR3 nucleotides read TGTGCCAGCAGCTCAGGACTAGCGGGAACAGATACGCAGTATTTT.

This rearrangement joins TRBV21-1 to TRBJ2-1; the table calls TRBD2, which could not be checked here. TRBV21-1 is reported as a pseudogene. The CDR3 spans 18 residues. Written as DNA, the CDR3 is TGTGCCAGCAGCAAAGGGGGGGGGACTAGCGGGAGTATTAATGAGCAGTTCTTC. Amino acids: CASSKGGGTSGSINEQFF.

The rearrangement uses TRBV7-2 and TRBJ2-1; the match to TRBD2 covers 8 bases. Germline V gives CDR1 SGHTA, CDR2 FQGNSA. The CDR3 is made up of 19 amino acids. With V trimmed by 4 bases and J by 2 bases, 16 bases remained unmatched. CDR3: CASSSAGGGERRPYNEQFF. The CDR3 DNA follows: TGTGCCAGCAGCTCCGCGGGAGGCGGTGAGAGGAGGCCCTACAATGAGCAGTTCTTC.

This rearrangement joins TRBV28 to TRBJ1-6; TRBD1 matches 8 bases. Germline assignment: CDR1 MDHEN and CDR2 SYDVKM. J was trimmed by 9 bases and V by 6 bases; bases with no gene match: 10. The CDR3 is made up of 15 amino acids. The CDR3 DNA reads TGTGCCAGCAGACTAAGTACAGGGGGAGGTTCACCCCTCCACTTT. As protein: CASRLSTGGGSPLHF.

The rearrangement uses TRBV21-1 and TRBJ2-1; the table names TRBD1, a call not compared with the DNA. TRBV21-1 is classified as a pseudogene. The CDR3 is made up of 15 amino acids. The DNA for the CDR3 is TGTGCCAGCAGCACAGGTGGAACAGGGGCAGGTGAGCAGTTCTTC. It codes for CASSTGGTGAGEQFF.

The sample holds one count of this clone. The genes are TRBV11-3 and TRBJ2-5, with D perhaps TRBD2 (6 bases). This CDR3 comprises 17 residues. V was pared by 0 bases and J by 1 base, with 15 bases between. The germline CDR1 and CDR2 sequences are SGHNT and YENEEA. DNA of the CDR3: TGTGCCAGCAGCTTAGATTGGGGTAGCGGCTTCCAAGAGACCCAGTACTTC. It encodes CASSLDWGSGFQETQYF.

The genes are TRBV6-5 and TRBJ1-2; no definite D call. CDR3 size: 12 residues. Germline CDR1 MNHEY, CDR2 SVGAGI. Trimming removed 6 bases at V and 4 bases at J, with 9 bases between. CDR3 nucleotide sequence: TGTGCCAGCAGGAGGGAGGGCTATGGCTACACCTTC. Translated: CASRREGYGYTF.

V usage is TRBV27 and J usage is TRBJ1-1; weak D call: TRBD1 (6 bases). Germline values: CDR1 MNHEY, CDR2 SMNVEV (reference sequence). This CDR3 spans 16 amino acids. Trimming removed 5 bases at V and 0 bases at J, with 16 bases between. CDR3 residues: CASSAYRAPMNTEAFF. The CDR3 DNA reads TGTGCCAGCAGTGCCTACAGGGCCCCAATGAACACTGAAGCTTTCTTT.